The rows below give T cell receptor beta chains drawn from one sample of a study of blood T cell repertoires in COVID-19. The method was immunoSEQ multiplex PCR; TCRdb's version includes in-frame clones alone and lacks a portion of them. The repertoire consists of some 200,000 clones, with 70% to 90% occurring once and the leading ten covering over 2.5%. Sequencing was done on a sample of peripheral blood. The receptor source for this set is a man between 50 and 59 years old who had recovered from COVID-19. The CDR3 runs from the conserved cysteine through the conserved F or W. D genes are given only for firm matches. Clone size is shown for a subset of rows, as once, few, many or a class of expanded clone.

v_gene	d_gene	abundance	j_gene	CDR3aa	CDR3nt
TRBV5-4	TRBD2	.	TRBJ2-7	CASSFPTSGNYEQYF	TGTGCCAGCAGCTTCCCTACTAGCGGGAACTACGAGCAGTACTTC
TRBV19	TRBD1	once	TRBJ2-2	CASTRGHSAPGELFF	TGTGCCAGTACCAGGGGGCACAGCGCGCCCGGGGAGCTGTTTTTT
TRBV3-1/TRBV3-2	.	.	TRBJ2-5	CASSHGRGQETQYF	TGTGCCAGCAGCCACGGCAGGGGCCAAGAGACCCAGTACTTC
TRBV27	.	.	TRBJ1-2	CASSPGGAANYGYTF	TGTGCCAGCAGCCCGGGTGGGGCAGCTAACTATGGCTACACCTTC
TRBV7-8	.	.	TRBJ1-1	CASSRGLGMNTEAFF	TGTGCCAGCAGCCGCGGACTCGGAATGAACACTGAAGCTTTCTTT
TRBV3-1/TRBV3-2	TRBD1	few	TRBJ1-2	CASSPGQGYYGYTF	TGTGCCAGCAGCCCGGGACAGGGATACTATGGCTACACCTTC
TRBV18	TRBD1	.	TRBJ2-7	CASSPTRTGGEQYF	TGTGCCAGCTCACCGACCCGGACAGGGGGCGAGCAGTACTTC
TRBV11-2	TRBD1	.	TRBJ1-2	CASSLQGQGRGGYTF	TGTGCCAGCAGCTTGCAAGGACAGGGACGGGGTGGCTACACCTTC
TRBV6-1	.	.	TRBJ1-5	CASSDAGGNQPQHF	TGTGCCAGCAGTGACGCGGGAGGCAATCAGCCCCAGCATTTT
TRBV7-9	.	.	TRBJ1-2	CAVASDSLFYGYTF	TGTGCCGTGGCCTCAGACAGCCTGTTCTATGGCTACACCTTC
TRBV2	.	.	TRBJ2-2	CASSPRTVNTGELFF	TGTGCCAGCAGTCCGAGGACTGTGAACACCGGGGAGCTGTTTTTT
TRBV7-2	.	.	TRBJ2-7	CASSLFLGYYEQYF	TGTGCCAGCAGCTTATTTCTAGGATACTACGAGCAGTACTTC
TRBV3-1/TRBV3-2	.	.	TRBJ1-6	CASSRMAENSPLHF	TGTGCCAGCAGCCGGATGGCGGAGAATTCACCCCTCCACTTT
TRBV18	TRBD2	.	TRBJ2-5	CASSSGLKETQYF	TGTGCCAGCTCTTCGGGACTAAAAGAGACCCAGTACTTC
TRBV14	TRBD1	.	TRBJ1-4	CASRKTTGQGAANEKLFF	TGTGCCAGCAGGAAGACTACGGGACAGGGGGCGGCTAATGAAAAACTGTTTTTT
TRBV5-6	.	.	TRBJ2-5	CASSPLGGETQYF	TGTGCCAGCAGCCCTTTAGGCGGGGAGACCCAGTACTTC
TRBV7-9	.	.	TRBJ1-5	CASSLAQGQPQHF	TGTGCCAGCAGCTTAGCGCAGGGACAGCCCCAGCATTTT
TRBV11-2	.	few	TRBJ1-6	CASSLVWAARPNSPLHF	TGTGCCAGCAGCTTAGTCTGGGCAGCCCGGCCTAATTCACCCCTCCACTTT
TRBV7-9	TRBD2	.	TRBJ2-2	CASSLAGAPTGELFF	TGTGCCAGCAGCTTGGCGGGAGCTCCCACCGGGGAGCTGTTTTTT
TRBV5-1	.	.	TRBJ1-4	CASSFQGQTNEKLFF	TGCGCCAGCAGCTTCCAGGGTCAAACTAATGAAAAACTGTTTTTT
TRBV6-4	TRBD2	.	TRBJ2-1	CASNDSGLAGQSSYNEQFF	TGTGCCAGCAATGACTCAGGGCTAGCGGGCCAGAGCTCCTACAATGAGCAGTTCTTC
TRBV10-3	.	.	TRBJ1-1	CAITKEQSTEAFF	TGTGCCATCACCAAGGAACAGAGCACTGAAGCTTTCTTT
TRBV28	TRBD2	.	TRBJ2-1	CASSKGTSGINEQFF	TGTGCCAGCAGTAAAGGGACTAGCGGGATAAATGAGCAGTTCTTC
TRBV6-4	TRBD1	.	TRBJ1-5	CASSPTQGVPPQHF	TGTGCCAGCAGCCCAACCCAGGGGGTTCCGCCCCAGCATTTT
TRBV5-1	TRBD1	.	TRBJ2-7	CASSYSGTGSYEQYF	TGCGCCAGCAGCTATTCCGGGACAGGGTCGTACGAGCAGTACTTC